The rows below give T cell receptor beta chains drawn from one sample of a study of Graves' ophthalmopathy and Graves' hyperthyroidism. TCRdb re-called the multiplex PCR reads with MiXCR, one entry per CDR3 protein. Among more than 1,000,000 distinct CDR3 sequences listed, 35% to 40% were seen once. The specimen was peripheral blood or thyroid tissue (not recorded which). All receptors come from an adult man with Graves' hyperthyroidism. CDR3s include the opening cysteine and the closing phenylalanine or tryptophan. Fields, in order: D gene, V gene, J gene, clone size, CDR3 DNA, CDR3 protein. D genes are given only for firm matches. Some rows have no size entry. The others give once, few or many, or a class for an expanded clone.

>TRBD1|TRBV7-9|TRBJ1-5|NA
TGTGCCAGCAGCGCGGGACAGTCTTATAGCAATCAGCCCCAGCATTTT
CASSAGQSYSNQPQHF
>NA|TRBV5-1|TRBJ2-7|NA
TGCGCCAGCAGCTTTAGGTCAGGGGGGTTGGACGAGCAGTACTTC
CASSFRSGGLDEQYF
>NA|TRBV25-1|TRBJ2-5|once
TGTGCCAGCAGTCCGGGTTCCATCGGGCAGTACTTC
CASSPGSIGQYF
>TRBD1|TRBV5-6|TRBJ1-2|few
TGTGCCAGCAGCCCCTGGACAGGGTCTCGTGGCTACACCTTC
CASSPWTGSRGYTF
>TRBD2|TRBV5-8|TRBJ2-7|NA
TGTGCCAGCAGCTTGGGACTAGCGGGAGGGACCGAATACGAGCAGTACTTC
CASSLGLAGGTEYEQYF
>TRBD1|TRBV20-1|TRBJ1-4|NA
TGCAGTGGACTAGGGACAGGGATGGCAACTAATGAAAAACTGTTTTTT
CSGLGTGMATNEKLFF
>NA|TRBV6-6|TRBJ2-7|once
TGTGCCGCGTCACCGGGACGGACCTACGAGCAGTACTTC
CAASPGRTYEQYF
>NA|TRBV10-3|TRBJ1-1|NA
TGTGCCATCAGTGAGTCTACGGGCTTAAGGGAAACTGAAGCTTTCTTT
CAISESTGLRETEAFF
>NA|TRBV14|TRBJ1-1|many
TGTGCCAGCAGCCAAGATGACGTGGCTCTGAACACTGAAGCTTTCTTT
CASSQDDVALNTEAFF
>TRBD1|TRBV10-3|TRBJ1-1|NA
TGTGCCATCTCGAGTCAGGGGGGACGTGAAGCTTTCTTT
CAISSQGGREAFF
>NA|TRBV20-1|TRBJ1-5|NA
TGCAGTGCTCCCCCTTCGTGGTATAGCAATCAGCCCCAGCATTTT
CSAPPSWYSNQPQHF
>NA|TRBV4-3|TRBJ1-4|many
TGCGCCAGCAGCCAAGGGGGAGGGAGAGGTGAAAAACTGTTTTTT
CASSQGGGRGEKLFF
>NA|TRBV25-1|TRBJ2-5|NA
TGTGCCAGCAGTGAATCTAGGGGGTCAGGGAGAGAGACCCAGTACTTC
CASSESRGSGRETQYF
>NA|TRBV5-1|TRBJ1-1|few
TGCGCCAGCAGCTTGGCCCCCGAACCTAACACTGAAGCTTTCTTT
CASSLAPEPNTEAFF
>NA|TRBV7-2|TRBJ2-5|NA
TGTGCCAGCACCCGCTCAGGGGACTACGGGGCAGAGACCCAGTACTTC
CASTRSGDYGAETQYF
>NA|TRBV10-2|TRBJ1-2|many
TGCGCCAGCAGTGATAGTTCTCTCTACTATGGCTACACCTTC
CASSDSSLYYGYTF
>NA|TRBV10-2|TRBJ1-2|NA
TGCGCCAGCAGTGCCCACGGACTCAACTATGGCTACACCTTC
CASSAHGLNYGYTF
>TRBD1|TRBV12-3/TRBV12-4|TRBJ2-7|few
TGTGCCAGCAGTCCACCCGGGGCAGGGGGCCGAAGAAAGGAACAGTACTTC
CASSPPGAGGRRKEQYF
>TRBD2|TRBV11-2|TRBJ2-5|many
TGTGCCAGCAGCGGAGGGGCTAGCGGGAAAGAGACCCAGTACTTC
CASSGGASGKETQYF
>NA|TRBV10-3|TRBJ1-1|many
TGTGCCATCAGTGAGCTACGCAGGGGCACTGAAGCTTTCTTT
CAISELRRGTEAFF
>NA|TRBV7-9|TRBJ1-3|many
TGTGCCAGCAGCTTCTGGTTAGGGACTTCTGGAAACACCATATATTTT
CASSFWLGTSGNTIYF
>NA|TRBV29-1|TRBJ1-1|many
TGCAGCGCCGGGTATCCTGAAGCTTTCTTT
CSAGYPEAFF
>NA|TRBV4-1|TRBJ1-3|many
TGCGCCAGCAGCCAAGTAGGGGGGGTGACCCTCCTTTTT
CASSQVGGVTLLF
>NA|TRBV5-1|TRBJ2-7|NA
TGCGCCAGCAGCTTGGTGGGGACCGGGGAGCTGTACTTC
CASSLVGTGELYF
>TRBD2|TRBV7-2|TRBJ2-7|few
TGTGCCAGCAGCCCCCGAGGGAGCGGGATTACCTACGAGCAGTACTTC
CASSPRGSGITYEQYF
>NA|TRBV19|TRBJ1-6|NA
TGTGCCAGTAGTCCTTACGGTGGTGGGTCACCCCTCCACTTT
CASSPYGGGSPLHF
>NA|TRBV19|TRBJ2-7|NA
TGTGCCAGCAGTTTACAGGGTTTGTGGGAGCAGTACTTC
CASSLQGLWEQYF
>NA|TRBV6-5|TRBJ2-7|many
TGTGCCAGCAGTTACTCCCCGGGTGGGTACGAGCAGTACTTC
CASSYSPGGYEQYF
>TRBD1|TRBV9|TRBJ1-4|NA
TGTGCCAGCAGCCAGACAGGGGGGTGGACTAATGAAAAACTGTTTTTT
CASSQTGGWTNEKLFF
>NA|TRBV5-1|TRBJ1-1|NA
TGCGCCAGCAGCTTGTCCGCGGGGACGGTGAACACTGAAGCTTTCTTT
CASSLSAGTVNTEAFF
>NA|TRBV12-3/TRBV12-4|TRBJ1-4|NA
TGTGCCAGCAGTTTAGCAGCGACAGCAACTAATGAAAAACTGTTTTTT
CASSLAATATNEKLFF
>NA|TRBV29-1|TRBJ2-2|many
TGCAGCGCCCCGAGGGGGAGCACGAACACCGGGGAGCTGTTTTTT
CSAPRGSTNTGELFF
>NA|TRBV10-3|TRBJ1-3|many
TGTGCCATCAGTCGGTCCGCGGACTCTGGAAACACCATATATTTT
CAISRSADSGNTIYF
>TRBD2|TRBV10-1|TRBJ2-5|NA
TGCGCCAGCAGTGAGTCGACTAGCGGGGTCGACGGGACCCAGTACTTC
CASSESTSGVDGTQYF
>NA|TRBV5-6|TRBJ2-7|NA
TGTGCCAGCAGCCCAGATGGGGCGGATCTTCCCTACGAGCAGTACTTC
CASSPDGADLPYEQYF
>NA|TRBV2|TRBJ1-4|NA
TGTGCCAGCAGTTACCTCCCGAAGACTAATGAAAAACTGTTTTTT
CASSYLPKTNEKLFF
>NA|TRBV29-1|TRBJ2-7|many
TGCAGCGCAGTGATAGACACCTACGAGCAGTACTTC
CSAVIDTYEQYF
>NA|TRBV7-9|TRBJ2-7|NA
TGTGCCAGCAGCCCCACCCCTCTGGGGGCAGCCCCCTACGAGCAGTACTTC
CASSPTPLGAAPYEQYF
>TRBD1|TRBV13|TRBJ2-7|few
TGTGCCAGCAGCTCCCGACAGGGCTTCTCCTACGAGCAGTACTTC
CASSSRQGFSYEQYF
>NA|TRBV19|TRBJ2-7|few
TGTGCCAGTAACCCGACAGCGTTTCCCTACGAGCAGTACTTC
CASNPTAFPYEQYF
>TRBD1|TRBV7-9|TRBJ1-2|many
TGTGCCAGCAGCTGGGGACAGGCAAACTATGGCTACACCTTC
CASSWGQANYGYTF
>NA|TRBV27|TRBJ1-1|NA
TGTGCCAGCAGACCTACAAGGTCCAAGACCACTGAAGCTTTCTTT
CASRPTRSKTTEAFF
>TRBD1|TRBV6-5|TRBJ1-1|NA
TGTGCCAGCAGGTCCCCGGGGACAGGGGGCGTCCACACTGAAGCTTTCTTT
CASRSPGTGGVHTEAFF
>NA|TRBV10-2|TRBJ2-7|NA
TGCGCCAGCAGTGCCAGCTCACCGGTTGCGTACTACGAGCAGTACTTC
CASSASSPVAYYEQYF
>NA|TRBV18|TRBJ1-5|NA
TGTGCCAGCTCACCACCCGGTAGGGCAGAGCAGCATTTT
CASSPPGRAEQHF
>NA|TRBV7-9|TRBJ2-2|many
TGTGCCAGCAGTTCCCGGGCCCTCACCGGGGAGCTGTTTTTT
CASSSRALTGELFF
>NA|TRBV20-1|TRBJ2-7|NA
TGCAGTGCGGAGGACGGGTCTTATACCTACGAGCAGTACTTC
CSAEDGSYTYEQYF
>TRBD1|TRBV10-3|TRBJ2-5|NA
TGTGCTGACGCCGGGACAGGGGGAAGGGAGACCCAGTACTTC
CADAGTGGRETQYF
>NA|TRBV5-5|TRBJ2-7|many
TGTGCCAGCAGCTTGCAAACAGGGTCACCCTACGAGCAGTACTTC
CASSLQTGSPYEQYF
>TRBD2|TRBV20-1|TRBJ2-2|NA
TGCAGTGCTAGAGGAACTGGACTAGCGGGAGGGGAAACCGGGGAGCTGTTTTTT
CSARGTGLAGGETGELFF
>TRBD2|TRBV18|TRBJ2-7|few
TGTGCCAGCTCACCCTCTAGCGGGGCTACCTACGAGCAGTACTTC
CASSPSSGATYEQYF
>NA|TRBV7-9|TRBJ2-7|NA
TGTGCCAGCGGGACCTCAGGGGTCTCCTACGAGCAGTACTTC
CASGTSGVSYEQYF
>NA|TRBV12-3/TRBV12-4|TRBJ1-1|many
TGTGCCAGCAGCCCCGGGAGGGCCACTGAAGCTTTCTTT
CASSPGRATEAFF
>NA|TRBV5-1|TRBJ1-2|NA
TGCGCCAGCAGCAAGGAGATAACTAACTATGGCTACACCTTC
CASSKEITNYGYTF